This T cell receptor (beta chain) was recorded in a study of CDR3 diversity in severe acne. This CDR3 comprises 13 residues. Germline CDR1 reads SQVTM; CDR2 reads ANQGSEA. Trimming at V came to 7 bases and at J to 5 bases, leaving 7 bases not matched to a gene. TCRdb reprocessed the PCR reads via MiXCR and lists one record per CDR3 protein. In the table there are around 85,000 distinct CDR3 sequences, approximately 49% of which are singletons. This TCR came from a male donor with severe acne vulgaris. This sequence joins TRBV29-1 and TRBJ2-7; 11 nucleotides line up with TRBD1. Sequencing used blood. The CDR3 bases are TGCAGCGGAAGGGACAGGGGGTCCCACGAGCAGTACTTC. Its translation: CSGRDRGSHEQYF.